This T cell receptor beta chain appears in the sequencing data of a study of blood T cell repertoires in COVID-19. Turning to the study itself: COVID-19 samples collected from the United States, Italy and Spain covered acute and convalescent phases. In each case, the material was cDNA or gDNA derived from T cells, B-cell-depleted T cells, or PBMCs.

The CDR3 is 14 amino acids. The J segment lost 7 bases and the V segment lost 6 bases, leaving 7 bases of the junction unmatched. Germline CDR1 is KGHSH and CDR2 is LQKENI. How the authors handled the data: Reference gene primers were amplified, and this amplification served to estimate nucleated cell counts. Clones were read by immunoSEQ multiplex PCR, and TCRdb kept only the in-frame ones, dropping some. For V, J and clone size, that table is used; D and trimming come from the DNA. In the table there are roughly 120,000 clones, roughly 88% of which are singletons. The sequencing sample was made of peripheral blood. The chain couples TRBV18 to TRBJ2-1; 9 positions match TRBD1. The receptor's source is a woman between 45 and 65 years old with active or convalescent COVID-19. CDR3: CASSRTGVENEQFF. The CDR3 DNA follows: TGTGCCAGCTCCCGGACAGGGGTAGAGAATGAGCAGTTCTTC.